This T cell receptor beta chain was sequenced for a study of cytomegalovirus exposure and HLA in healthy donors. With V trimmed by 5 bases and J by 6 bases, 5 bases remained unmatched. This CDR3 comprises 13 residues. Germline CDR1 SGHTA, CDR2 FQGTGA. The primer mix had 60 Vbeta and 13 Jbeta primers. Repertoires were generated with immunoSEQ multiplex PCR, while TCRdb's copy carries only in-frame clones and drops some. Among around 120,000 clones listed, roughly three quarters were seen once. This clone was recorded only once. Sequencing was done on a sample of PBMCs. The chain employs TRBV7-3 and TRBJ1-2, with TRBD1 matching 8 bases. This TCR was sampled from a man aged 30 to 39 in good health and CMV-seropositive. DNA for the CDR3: TGTGCCAGCAGCCCACAGGGGGGGGATGGCTACACCTTC. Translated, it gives CASSPQGGDGYTF.